This T cell receptor (beta chain) is drawn from a study of cytomegalovirus exposure and HLA in healthy donors. Study context: In a later analysis, the approximately 120 validation repertoires were reported to have used the same platform as the 666 first-cohort repertoires.

The CDR3 sequence is 14 residues long. Trimming removed 2 bases from V and 6 bases from J, with 10 bases in between. In germline, CDR1 is SNHLY, CDR2 FYNNEI. The method was immunoSEQ multiplex PCR; TCRdb's version includes in-frame clones alone and lacks a portion of them. This sample has about 110,000 clones; 70% to 90% occur once, and the top ten carry around 3%. The sample comprised PBMCs. This receptor was identified in a woman between 18 and 30 years old in good health and CMV-seronegative. This chain links TRBV2 with TRBJ2-2; D unclear. For the CDR3, the DNA is TGTGCCAGCAGTGAATATAGAGGCCCCGGGGAGCTGTTTTTT. It specifies CASSEYRGPGELFF.